The clone carrying this TCR beta chain has just a few counts. Its antigen is as yet unknown. The sample carries other DNA sequences with the same CDR3. The assay was immunoSEQ multiplex PCR, and TCRdb's table has in-frame clones only and misses some. Among approximately 23,000 clones listed, less than 90% were seen once. These data originate in a study of T cells in localized non-small cell lung cancer. Overall study results and limits: Appearances in adjacent lung were noted for a median roughly 50 of the top 100 tumor clones. A higher density of T cells in blood coincided with extended overall survival.

In germline, CDR1 is SGHVS, CDR2 FQNEAQ. This CDR3 is 15 amino acids long. Trimming removed 5 bases at V and 0 bases at J, with 13 bases between. The TCR originated in a male donor older than 55 with stage I lung adenocarcinoma. The sequences come from peripheral blood, collected before any cancer treatment. V and J are TRBV7-8 and TRBJ1-1; D gene unclear. In DNA, the CDR3 is TGTGCCAGCAGCCTCTCGGCCGGTCTGAACACTGAAGCTTTCTTT. Its protein product is CASSLSAGLNTEAFF.